What follows describes a single T cell receptor beta chain. This entry comes from a study of blood T cell repertoires in COVID-19. Study overall: The United States, Italy and Spain provided the acute and convalescent COVID-19 samples.

The CDR3 is 15 residues long. Germline V gene lookup returns CDR1 SGHVS and CDR2 FQNEAQ. The V and J ends lost 4 bases and 3 bases, in that order; junction bases with no gene match: 6. Per the original data handling: Reference gene primers were amplified, and this amplification served to estimate nucleated cell counts. Profiled with immunoSEQ multiplex PCR; TCRdb holds only in-frame clones, not every one. For V, J and clone size, that table is used; D and trimming come from the DNA. The data hold 52,000 or so clones, with around 84% observed a single time. The TCR sequence derives from a human donor in a cohort sampled during active COVID-19. Sequencing input: peripheral blood. The chain has TRBV7-8 and TRBJ2-7, with 10 bases lining up with TRBD1. CDR3 residues: CASSSKTGGLYEQYF. CDR3 sequence (DNA): TGTGCCAGCAGCTCCAAGACAGGGGGCCTCTACGAGCAGTACTTC.